The sample holds one count of the clone carrying this T cell receptor (beta chain). The antigen is unknown. The germline gene is not matched at one end of the junction; a read error may be the cause. Sorting defined naive CD8 T cells as CD8+CD4-CCR7+CD45RA+. The data originate from a study of molecular identifiers for immune sequencing clone quantification. Preparation of the bulk TCR libraries relied on previously described methods and listed TCR primers. TCRdb used MiXCR to reprocess the PCR reads, holding one entry per CDR3 protein. Altogether over 550,000 distinct CDR3 sequences are present, around 25% being singletons, with the ten largest covering roughly 0.83%. Whole-study results and caveats: Whereas naive cells kept under 1% of molecules in clones above 20 RNA copies, such clones held over 98% in effectors.

Per the germline V gene, CDR1 is MNHEY and CDR2 is SMNVEV (reference sequence). This CDR3 is built from 13 residues. The chain uses TRBV27 and TRBJ2-3, with D possibly matching TRBD1 (5 bases). The source of this sequence is a human donor in good health. Some libraries in this study had Jurkat cell RNA spiked in. Sequencing was performed on naive CD8+ T cells from blood, with Jurkat cell RNA spiked in. The subset here: FACS-sorted CD8+CD4-CCR7+CD45RA+ naive T cells. CDR3 DNA sequence: TGTGCCAGCAGCTTCACAGGCACAGCTACGCAGTATTTT. This translates into CASSFTGTATQYF.